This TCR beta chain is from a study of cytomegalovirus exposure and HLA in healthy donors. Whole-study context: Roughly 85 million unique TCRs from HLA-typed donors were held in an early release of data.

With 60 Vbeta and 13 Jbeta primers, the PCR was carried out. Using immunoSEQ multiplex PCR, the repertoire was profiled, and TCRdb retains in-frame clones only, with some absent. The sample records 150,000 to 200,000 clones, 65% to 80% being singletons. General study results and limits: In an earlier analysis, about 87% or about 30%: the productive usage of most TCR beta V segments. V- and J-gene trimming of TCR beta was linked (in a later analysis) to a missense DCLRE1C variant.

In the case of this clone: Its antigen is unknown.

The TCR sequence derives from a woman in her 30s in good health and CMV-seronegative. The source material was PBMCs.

The CDR3 region has the DNA TGTGCCAGCAGCCGGGACAGGGATCCCTACGAGCAGTACTTC. Its translation is CASSRDRDPYEQYF. The chain recombines TRBV2 with TRBJ2-7; 9 bases agree with TRBD1. This CDR3 is built from 14 residues. Germline V gives CDR1 SNHLY, CDR2 FYNNEI. V shed 6 bases, J shed 2 bases, and the junction held 5 bases outside the gene matches.